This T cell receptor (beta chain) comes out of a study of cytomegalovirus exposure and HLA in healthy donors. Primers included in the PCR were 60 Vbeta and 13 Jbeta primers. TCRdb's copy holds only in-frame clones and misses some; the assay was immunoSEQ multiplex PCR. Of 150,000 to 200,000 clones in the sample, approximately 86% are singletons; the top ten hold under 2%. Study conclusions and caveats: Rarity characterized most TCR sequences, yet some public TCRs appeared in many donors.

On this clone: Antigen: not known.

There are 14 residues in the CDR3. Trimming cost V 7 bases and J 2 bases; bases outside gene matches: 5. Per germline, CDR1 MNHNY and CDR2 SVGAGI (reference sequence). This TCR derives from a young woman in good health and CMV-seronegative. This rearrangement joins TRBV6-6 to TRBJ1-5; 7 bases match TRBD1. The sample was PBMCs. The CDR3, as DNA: TGTGCCAGCATTCAACAGGGGCGCAATCAGCCCCAGCATTTT. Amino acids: CASIQQGRNQPQHF.